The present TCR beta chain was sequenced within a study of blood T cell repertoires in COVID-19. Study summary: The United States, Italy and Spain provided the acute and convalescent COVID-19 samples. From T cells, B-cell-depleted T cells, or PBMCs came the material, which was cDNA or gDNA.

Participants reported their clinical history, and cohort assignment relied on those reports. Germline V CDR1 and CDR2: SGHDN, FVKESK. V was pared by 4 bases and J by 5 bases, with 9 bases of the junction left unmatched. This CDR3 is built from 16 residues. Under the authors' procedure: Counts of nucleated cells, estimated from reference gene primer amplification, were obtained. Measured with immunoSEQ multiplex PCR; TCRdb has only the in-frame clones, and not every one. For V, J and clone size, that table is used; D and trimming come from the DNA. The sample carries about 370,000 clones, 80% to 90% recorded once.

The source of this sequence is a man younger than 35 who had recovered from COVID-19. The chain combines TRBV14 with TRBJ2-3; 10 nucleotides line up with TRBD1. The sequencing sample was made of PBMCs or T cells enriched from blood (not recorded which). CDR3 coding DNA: TGTGCCAGCAGCCCGAGGACAGGGGGAGGTAAAGATACGCAGTATTTT. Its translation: CASSPRTGGGKDTQYF. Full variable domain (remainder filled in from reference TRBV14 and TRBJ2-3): EAGVTQFPSHSVIEKGQTVTLRCDPISGHDNLYWYRRVMGKEIKFLLHFVKESKQDESGMPNNRFLAERTGGTYSTLKVQPAELEDSGVYFCASSPRTGGGKDTQYFGPGTRLTVL.